These 3 T cell receptor beta chains were all obtained from the same sample, sequenced in a study of identical twins. TCRdb passed the 5' RACE reads through MiXCR, listing each CDR3 protein once. The sample lists fewer than 650,000 distinct CDR3 sequences, approximately 10% occurring once. The same sample was also used in a study of yellow fever vaccine responses in identical twins.

Sample: PBMCs. These receptors were taken from a woman between 18 and 30 years old in good health.

This clonotype came up many times. The germline gene is not matched at one end of the junction; a read error may be the cause. The J gene is TRBJ2-3, the V gene TRBV12-3 or TRBV12-4, with 7 bases lining up with TRBD2. This CDR3 is 14 amino acids long. The CDR3 bases are TGTGCCAGCAGTCCCCCGACTAGCAGAGATACGCAGTATTTT. It codes for CASSPPTSRDTQYF.

The V call is TRBV7-8, the J call TRBJ2-7; D not certain. The V end was cut by 0 bases, the J end by 4 bases, with 13 bases between. Germline V gives CDR1 SGHVS, CDR2 FQNEAQ. CDR3 length equals 15 residues. CDR3 loop: CASSLAYGPRYEQYF. In nucleotides, the CDR3 is TGTGCCAGCAGCTTAGCGTACGGTCCTCGGTACGAGCAGTACTTC.

CDR3 residues: CASSQRGGSNQPQHF. The CDR3 DNA sequence: TGTGCCAGCAGCCAACGGGGGGGCAGCAATCAGCCCCAGCATTTT. The V call is TRBV6-1, the J call TRBJ1-5; D might be TRBD1 (6 bases). From germline, CDR1 is MNHNS and CDR2 SASEGT. Trimming removed 6 bases from V and 1 base from J, with 13 bases in between. The CDR3 spans 15 residues.